A selection of T cell receptor beta chains follows, all from one sample in a study of blood T cell repertoires in COVID-19. This table comes from immunoSEQ multiplex PCR, and its TCRdb copy is limited to in-frame clones, with some not included. The profile shows fewer than 200,000 clones, roughly 90% of them singletons. What was sequenced was peripheral blood. The receptor source for this set is a woman in her fifties or sixties who had recovered from COVID-19. CDR3s include the opening cysteine and the closing phenylalanine or tryptophan. The D gene is left open where the match is weak. Expanded clones are given a class, and other clones once, few, many or no size at all.

- TRBD2 TRBJ2-5 TRBV5-1 TGCGCCAGCAGCTTGGCGGGGGGGGAAGAGACCCAGTACTTC CASSLAGGEETQYF
- TRBD2 TRBJ2-2 TRBV28 TGTGCCAGCAGTTTCCCTTTAGCGGGGGGGCGGACCGGGGAGCTGTTTTTT CASSFPLAGGRTGELFF
- - TRBJ1-3 TRBV29-1 TGCAGCGTCCGGACAGTATCTGGAAACACCATATATTTT CSVRTVSGNTIYF
once - TRBJ1-3 TRBV9 TGTGCCAGCAGCGTAGGACAGCCCTCTGGAAACACCATATATTTT CASSVGQPSGNTIYF
- - TRBJ2-1 TRBV7-6 TGTGCCAGCAGCAAACGTGAGAATGAGCAGTTCTTC CASSKRENEQFF
- TRBD1 TRBJ2-3 TRBV15 TGTGCCACCAGCAGATCCGGGACAGGGGGGAAGTACGATACGCAGTATTTT CATSRSGTGGKYDTQYF
- TRBD1 TRBJ2-5 TRBV7-9 TGTGCCAGCAGCTTCTTCGGCAGGGGGCAAGAGACCCAGTACTTC CASSFFGRGQETQYF
- TRBD2 TRBJ2-1 TRBV15 TGTGCCACCAGCATTCTCCCCACCGGGACTAATTACAATGAGCAGTTCTTC CATSILPTGTNYNEQFF
once - TRBJ2-3 TRBV5-1 TGCGCCAGCAGCTTCGGGGCCGGGGGTTACACAGATACGCAGTATTTT CASSFGAGGYTDTQYF
- TRBD2 TRBJ2-3 TRBV28 TGTGCCAGCAGTTTTAGCGGGGATAACACAGATACGCAGTATTTT CASSFSGDNTDTQYF
once - TRBJ1-1 TRBV3-1/TRBV3-2 TGTGCCAGCAGCCAAGGACAGTCCCGAGGTACTTTGAACACTGAAGCTTTCTTT CASSQGQSRGTLNTEAFF
- - TRBJ2-7 TRBV19 TGTGCCAGTAGCCTCCGGCTAGCGAGCTCCTACGAGCAGTACTTC CASSLRLASSYEQYF
- - TRBJ2-1 TRBV7-8 TGTGCCAGCAGCTTAGCGGCGGCCTTCGGTGAGCAGTTCTTC CASSLAAAFGEQFF
- - TRBJ1-1 TRBV30 TGTGCCTGGAGTGTAGGGAGGGCTGGAGCTTTCTTT CAWSVGRAGAFF
- - TRBJ2-4 TRBV5-1 TGCGCCAGCAGCTTGGCGGCCGGGGGACCCCGCAGGGGGGCCAAAAACATTCAGTACTTC CASSLAAGGPRRGAKNIQYF
- - TRBJ1-2 TRBV3-1/TRBV3-2 TGTGCCAGCAGCCAGAGGGCCGGCTATGGCTACACCTTC CASSQRAGYGYTF
- TRBD1 TRBJ1-5 TRBV25-1 TGTGCCAGCAGTGGAAGGACAGGTAATCAGCCCCAGCATTTT CASSGRTGNQPQHF
once - TRBJ1-4 TRBV19 TGTGCCAGTAGTATGGAGGTGGGCTCTGTTTATGAAAAACTGTTTTTT CASSMEVGSVYEKLFF
once TRBD2 TRBJ2-3 TRBV5-1 TGCGCCAGCAGCTTGGTTGGCAGCGGGGAGGCAGATACGCAGTATTTT CASSLVGSGEADTQYF
few - TRBJ2-1 TRBV5-1 TGCGCCAGCAGCTTGGCTGGCACGCACAATGAGCAGTTCTTC CASSLAGTHNEQFF
- - TRBJ1-4 TRBV29-1 TGCAGCGCTTTGGAGGGGTCTAATGAAAAACTGTTTTTT CSALEGSNEKLFF
once TRBD1 TRBJ1-6 TRBV27 TGTGCCAGCAGTTATAGGACAGGGGATTCACCCCTCCACTTT CASSYRTGDSPLHF
few - TRBJ1-1 TRBV28 TGTGTTTCTTTCGGGAACACTGAAGCTTTCTTT CVSFGNTEAFF
- - TRBJ1-5 TRBV9 TGTGCCAGCAGCGTAGGGGGGGGGCCACAGCCCCAGCATTTT CASSVGGGPQPQHF
- - TRBJ1-5 TRBV5-6 TGTGCCAGCAGCCACAGGGAATGGGGTCAGCCCCAGCATTTT CASSHREWGQPQHF
- - TRBJ2-1 TRBV5-8 TGTGCCAGCAGCTTCCGGGACTGGGGTTCGTATGAGCAGTTCTTC CASSFRDWGSYEQFF
- TRBD2 TRBJ2-1 TRBV24-1 TGTGCCACCAGTGATTTTGCAGCGGGGGCCAACAATGAGCAGTTCTTC CATSDFAAGANNEQFF
- - TRBJ1-5 TRBV14 TGTGCCAGCAGCCAGGCTGGGGGGGCCCAGCCCCAGCATTTT CASSQAGGAQPQHF
- - TRBJ2-1 TRBV5-1 TGCGCCAGCAGCCGGACGGGGGTTCCCTACAATGAGCAGTTCTTC CASSRTGVPYNEQFF
- TRBD2 TRBJ2-3 TRBV5-1 TGCGCCAGCAGCTCTGATCGTAGCGGGAGCACAGATACGCAGTATTTT CASSSDRSGSTDTQYF
- - TRBJ1-1 TRBV2 TGTGCCAGCAACGGACTGATGAACACTGAAGCTTTCTTT CASNGLMNTEAFF
once - TRBJ1-3 TRBV5-1 TGCGCCAGCAGCTCCGTATCCCTCGGAGCTGGAAACACCATATATTTT CASSSVSLGAGNTIYF
- TRBD1 TRBJ2-2 TRBV5-1 TGCGCCAGCAGCTTGGGGGACAGGGCCTCAACCGGGGAGCTGTTTTTT CASSLGDRASTGELFF
- - TRBJ2-5 TRBV4-3 TGCGCCAGCAGCCCTGGCCAGCAAGAGACCCAGTACTTC CASSPGQQETQYF
- TRBD1 TRBJ1-2 TRBV9 TGTGCCAGCAGCGTAGTGGGTATGGGGACAGATGGCTACACCTTC CASSVVGMGTDGYTF
- TRBD2 TRBJ2-1 TRBV4-3 TGCGCCAGCAGCCAAGAAGTGAGCGGGGGGTACAATGAGCAGTTCTTC CASSQEVSGGYNEQFF
once TRBD2 TRBJ2-3 TRBV5-1 TGCGCCAGCAGCATGGGACTAGCCGAAGATACGCAGTATTTT CASSMGLAEDTQYF
- - TRBJ2-7 TRBV11-3 TGTGCCAGCAGCTTATCGGCTAGAGGCGAGCAGTACTTC CASSLSARGEQYF
- TRBD1 TRBJ2-7 TRBV4-1 TGCGCCAGCAGCCGGGACAGGGAACCCCCTGACGGCTACTACGAGCAGTACTTC CASSRDREPPDGYYEQYF
- TRBD1 TRBJ2-7 TRBV10-3 TGTGCCATCAGAGACAGGGTGAACGAGCAGTACTTC CAIRDRVNEQYF
- - TRBJ2-1 TRBV29-1 TGCAGCGTTGAAGCCCAGGGCTACAATGAGCAGTTCTTC CSVEAQGYNEQFF
- TRBD1 TRBJ2-1 TRBV7-3 TGTGCCAGCAGCATCACAGGGGGTTCCTACAATGAGCAGTTCTTC CASSITGGSYNEQFF
- - TRBJ1-2 TRBV2 TGTGCCAGCAGTGAAGCGACGGGGGGAGTCTATGGCTACACCTTC CASSEATGGVYGYTF
- TRBD1 TRBJ2-1 TRBV9 TGTGCCAGCAGCACAACGCGGACAGGGGGCCACAATGAGCAGTTCTTC CASSTTRTGGHNEQFF
- - TRBJ1-1 TRBV6-5 TGTGCCAGCAGTCCTCCGGGATGGAACACTGAAGCTTTCTTT CASSPPGWNTEAFF
- - TRBJ1-3 TRBV5-1 TGCGCCAGCAGCTTAGGACAGAGGACTGGAAACACCATATATTTT CASSLGQRTGNTIYF
- TRBD1 TRBJ2-5 TRBV6-1 TGTGCCAGCAGTAGGACAGGTCCTGGGGCCCAGTACTTC CASSRTGPGAQYF
- - TRBJ1-5 TRBV2 TGTGCCAGCAGTGAGCTCAGGCAGCCCCAGCATTTT CASSELRQPQHF
- - TRBJ1-1 TRBV19 TGTGCCAGTAGTATACAGGTTCGAACTGAAGCTTTCTTT CASSIQVRTEAFF
once - TRBJ1-2 TRBV4-2 TGTGCCAGCAGCCAAGATCGGGGAAATAACTATGGCTACACCTTC CASSQDRGNNYGYTF
- - TRBJ1-2 TRBV15 TGTGCCACCAGGGACACAACTAACTATGGCTACACCTTC CATRDTTNYGYTF